One TCR beta chain is described in this entry. Germline V gene sequence: CDR1 SGDLS, CDR2 YYNGEE. CDR3 size: 12 residues. V was clipped by 9 bases and J by 5 bases, with 12 bases between them. The data derive from a study of HIV-infected patients and healthy controls. All unsorted peripheral T cells were captured because whole blood was used without fractionation. 450 to 600 ng RNA was reverse transcribed with alpha and beta constant-region primers. Separate chain-specific third strand synthesis with multiplexing indices produced the alpha and beta libraries. Each CDR3 protein is one row after TCRdb ran MiXCR on the 5' RACE reads. Among roughly 3,500 distinct CDR3 sequences listed, less than 25% were seen once.

V is TRBV9 and J is TRBJ2-1; D call uncertain. The source of this sequence is an adult with HIV infection. Sequences were derived from blood, sampled before antiretroviral therapy. CDR3 loop: CAICGDDNEQFF. The CDR3 nucleotides read TGTGCCATCTGTGGGGATGACAATGAGCAGTTCTTC.